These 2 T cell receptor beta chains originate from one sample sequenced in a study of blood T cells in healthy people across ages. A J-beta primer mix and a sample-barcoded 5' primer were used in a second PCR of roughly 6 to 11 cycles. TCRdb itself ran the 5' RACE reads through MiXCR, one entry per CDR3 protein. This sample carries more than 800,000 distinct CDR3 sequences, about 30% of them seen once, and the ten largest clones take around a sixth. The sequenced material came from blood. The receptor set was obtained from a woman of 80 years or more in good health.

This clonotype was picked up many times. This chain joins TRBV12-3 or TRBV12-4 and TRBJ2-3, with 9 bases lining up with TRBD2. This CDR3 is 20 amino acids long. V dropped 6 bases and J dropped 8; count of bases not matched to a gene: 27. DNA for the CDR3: TGTGCCAGCAGCCGGGGGATAGTAGATCTAGCGGGGCCCTCGAGTGGTACGCAGTATTTT. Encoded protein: CASSRGIVDLAGPSSGTQYF.

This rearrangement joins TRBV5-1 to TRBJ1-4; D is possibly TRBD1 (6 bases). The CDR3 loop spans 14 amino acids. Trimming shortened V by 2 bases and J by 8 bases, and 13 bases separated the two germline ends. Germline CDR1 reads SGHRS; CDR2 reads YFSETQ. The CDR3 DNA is TGCGCCAGCAGCTTTTCCAACAGGGACGAAAAACTGTTTTTT. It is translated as CASSFSNRDEKLFF.